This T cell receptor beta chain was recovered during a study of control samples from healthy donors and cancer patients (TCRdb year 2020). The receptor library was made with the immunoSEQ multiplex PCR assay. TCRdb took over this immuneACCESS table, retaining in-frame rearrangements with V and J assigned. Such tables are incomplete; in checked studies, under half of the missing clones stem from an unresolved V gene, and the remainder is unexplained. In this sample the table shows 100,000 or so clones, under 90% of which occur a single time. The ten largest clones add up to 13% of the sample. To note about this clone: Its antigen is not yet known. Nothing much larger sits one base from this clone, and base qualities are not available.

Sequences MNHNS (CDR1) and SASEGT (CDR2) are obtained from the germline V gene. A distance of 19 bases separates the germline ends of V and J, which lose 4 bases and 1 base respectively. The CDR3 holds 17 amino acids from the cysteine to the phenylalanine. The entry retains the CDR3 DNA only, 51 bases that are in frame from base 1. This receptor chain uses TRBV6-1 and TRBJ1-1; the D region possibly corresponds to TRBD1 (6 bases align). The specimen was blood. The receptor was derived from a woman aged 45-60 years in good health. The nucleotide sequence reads TGTGCCAGCAGTGCATCCCCACTCCCGGGACAGAACACTGAAGCTTTCTTT. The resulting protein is CASSASPLPGQNTEAFF.